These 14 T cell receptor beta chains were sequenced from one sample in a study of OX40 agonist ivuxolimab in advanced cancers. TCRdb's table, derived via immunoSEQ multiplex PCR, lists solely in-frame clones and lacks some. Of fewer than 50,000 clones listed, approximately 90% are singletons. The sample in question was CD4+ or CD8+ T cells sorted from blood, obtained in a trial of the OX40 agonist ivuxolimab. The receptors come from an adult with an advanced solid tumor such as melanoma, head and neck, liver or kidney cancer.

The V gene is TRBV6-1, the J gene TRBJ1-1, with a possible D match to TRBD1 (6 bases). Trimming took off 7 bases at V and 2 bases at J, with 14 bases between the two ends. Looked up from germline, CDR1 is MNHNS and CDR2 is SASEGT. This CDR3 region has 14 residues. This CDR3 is CASNRQESNTEAFF. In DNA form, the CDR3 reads TGTGCCAGCAACCGACAGGAGAGCAACACTGAAGCTTTCTTT.

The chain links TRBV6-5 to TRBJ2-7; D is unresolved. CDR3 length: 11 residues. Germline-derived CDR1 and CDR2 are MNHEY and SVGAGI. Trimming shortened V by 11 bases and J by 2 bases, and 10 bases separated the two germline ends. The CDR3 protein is CAAGQPYEQYF. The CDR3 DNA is TGTGCCGCCGGGCAGCCCTACGAGCAGTACTTC.

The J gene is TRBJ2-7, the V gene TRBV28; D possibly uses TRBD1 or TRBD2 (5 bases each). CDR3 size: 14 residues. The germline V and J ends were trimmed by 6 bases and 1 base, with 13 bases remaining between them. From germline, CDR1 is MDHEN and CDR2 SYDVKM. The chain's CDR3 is CASRSRELSYEQYF. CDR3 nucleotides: TGTGCCAGCAGATCCAGGGAGTTATCCTACGAGCAGTACTTC.

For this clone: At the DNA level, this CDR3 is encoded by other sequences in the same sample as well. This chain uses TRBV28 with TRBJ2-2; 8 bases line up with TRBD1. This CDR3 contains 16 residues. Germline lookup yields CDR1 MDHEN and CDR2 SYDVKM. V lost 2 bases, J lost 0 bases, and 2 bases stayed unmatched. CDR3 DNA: TGTGCCAGCAGTTTACTGACAGGGGCGAACACCGGGGAGCTGTTTTTT. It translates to CASSLLTGANTGELFF.

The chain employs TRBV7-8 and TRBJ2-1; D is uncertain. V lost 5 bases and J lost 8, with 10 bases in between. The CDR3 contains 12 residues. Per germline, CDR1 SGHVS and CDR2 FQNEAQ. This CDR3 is CASSGPGHEQFF. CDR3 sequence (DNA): TGTGCCAGCAGCGGACCCGGGCATGAGCAGTTCTTC. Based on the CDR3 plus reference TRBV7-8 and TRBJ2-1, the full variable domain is GAGVSQSPRYKVAKRGQDVALRCDPISGHVSLFWYQQALGQGPEFLTYFQNEAQLDKSGLPSDRFFAERPEGSVSTLKIQRTQQEDSAVYLCASSGPGHEQFFGPGTRLTVL.

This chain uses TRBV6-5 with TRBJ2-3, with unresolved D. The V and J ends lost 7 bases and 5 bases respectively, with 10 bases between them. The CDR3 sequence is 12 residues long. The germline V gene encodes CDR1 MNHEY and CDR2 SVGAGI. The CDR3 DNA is TGTGCCAGCACTTCCAGCCGAGATACGCAGTATTTT. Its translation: CASTSSRDTQYF.

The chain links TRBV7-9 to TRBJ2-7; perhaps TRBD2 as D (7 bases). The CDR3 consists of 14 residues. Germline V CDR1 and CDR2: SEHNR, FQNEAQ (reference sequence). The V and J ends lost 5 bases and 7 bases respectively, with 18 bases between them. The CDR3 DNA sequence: TGTGCCAGCAGCCCATTAGGGGGGGCGTGGGAGCAGTACTTC. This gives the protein CASSPLGGAWEQYF. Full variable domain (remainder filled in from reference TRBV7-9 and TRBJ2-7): DTGVSQNPRHKITKRGQNVTFRCDPISEHNRLYWYRQTLGQGPEFLTYFQNEAQLEKSRLLSDRFSAERPKGSFSTLEIQRTEQGDSAMYLCASSPLGGAWEQYFGPGTRLTVT.

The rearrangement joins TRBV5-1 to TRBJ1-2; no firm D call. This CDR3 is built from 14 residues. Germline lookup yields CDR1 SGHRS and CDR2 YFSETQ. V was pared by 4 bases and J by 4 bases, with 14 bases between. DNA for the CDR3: TGCGCCAGCAGCGAAAGTGCGGGTGTCTATGGCTACACCTTC. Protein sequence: CASSESAGVYGYTF.

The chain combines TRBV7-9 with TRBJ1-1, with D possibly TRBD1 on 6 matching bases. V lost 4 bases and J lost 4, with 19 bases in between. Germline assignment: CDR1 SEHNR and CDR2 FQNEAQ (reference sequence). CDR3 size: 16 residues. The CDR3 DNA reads TGTGCCAGCAGCTCCCTTTCGGGGGGCGAGGGCACTGAAGCTTTCTTT. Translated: CASSSLSGGEGTEAFF. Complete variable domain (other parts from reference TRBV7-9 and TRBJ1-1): DTGVSQNPRHKITKRGQNVTFRCDPISEHNRLYWYRQTLGQGPEFLTYFQNEAQLEKSRLLSDRFSAERPKGSFSTLEIQRTEQGDSAMYLCASSSLSGGEGTEAFFGQGTRLTVV.

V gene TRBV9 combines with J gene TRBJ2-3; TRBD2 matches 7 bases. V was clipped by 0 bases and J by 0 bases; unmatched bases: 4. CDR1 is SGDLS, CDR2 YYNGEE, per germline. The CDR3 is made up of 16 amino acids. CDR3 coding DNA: TGTGCCAGCAGCGTAGAGGGCGGGAGAAGCACAGATACGCAGTATTTT. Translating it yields CASSVEGGRSTDTQYF.

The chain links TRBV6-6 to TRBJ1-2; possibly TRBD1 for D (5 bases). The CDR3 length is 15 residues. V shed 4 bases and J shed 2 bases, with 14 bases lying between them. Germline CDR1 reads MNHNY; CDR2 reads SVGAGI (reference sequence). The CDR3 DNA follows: TGTGCCAGCAGTTCAATCCGGGACCCAAACTATGGCTACACCTTC. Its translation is CASSSIRDPNYGYTF.

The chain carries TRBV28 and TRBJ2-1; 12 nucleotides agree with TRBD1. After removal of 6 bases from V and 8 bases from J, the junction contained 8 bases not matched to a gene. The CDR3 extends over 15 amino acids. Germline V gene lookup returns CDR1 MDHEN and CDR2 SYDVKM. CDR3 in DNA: TGTGCCAGCAGAGAACCGGGACAGGGGGCCTATGAGCAGTTCTTC. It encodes CASREPGQGAYEQFF.

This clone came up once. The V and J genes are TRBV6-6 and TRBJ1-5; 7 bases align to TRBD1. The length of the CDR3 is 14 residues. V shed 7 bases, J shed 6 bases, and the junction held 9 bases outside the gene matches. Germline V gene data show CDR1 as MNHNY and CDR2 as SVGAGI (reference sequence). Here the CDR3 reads CASMEQGVGQPQHF. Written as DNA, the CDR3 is TGTGCCAGCATGGAGCAGGGGGTTGGTCAGCCCCAGCATTTT.

CDR3 sequence reads: CASFRGRNYGYTF. CDR3 DNA sequence: TGTGCCAGCTTCCGGGGGAGAAACTATGGCTACACCTTC. The chain has TRBV7-9 and TRBJ1-2; tentatively, D is TRBD1 (5 bases). CDR1 is SEHNR, CDR2 FQNEAQ, per germline (reference sequence). The ends were cut back, 8 bases at V and 2 bases at J, with 12 bases in the middle. The CDR3 extends over 13 amino acids.